The following is a TCR beta chain sequence with its context. The sample belongs to a study of metastatic and nonmetastatic thyroid tumors. V shed 0 bases, J shed 1 base, and the junction held 18 bases outside the gene matches. The CDR3 totals 22 residues. From germline, CDR1 is WNHNN and CDR2 SYGVQD (reference sequence). From the PCR reads, TCRdb re-called clones with MiXCR. The data show 45,000 or so clones, roughly 15% seen once. Thyroid surgery took place with no prior treatment in any patient. The chain has TRBV10-1 and TRBJ2-6, with TRBD2 identical over 7 bases. The specimen was blood. This clonotype was sampled from a female donor with papillary thyroid cancer or a benign thyroid nodule (not recorded which). Some clones in this sample may be carry-over from other donors' samples. CDR3 residues: CASSESRDPGGIIDSGANVLTF. As DNA, the CDR3 is TGCGCCAGCAGTGAGTCGCGGGACCCGGGAGGAATTATAGATTCTGGGGCCAACGTCCTGACTTTC.